This TCR beta chain was captured in a study of T-cell memory formation after mild COVID-19 listed by TCRdb under 2021. Looking at the study overall: TCR sequence clusters from the two donors were largely donor specific. In a couple of donors, T-cell clones that expanded and contracted after mild COVID-19 were tracked by sequencing TCRalpha and TCRbeta repertoires over time. The cohort comprised two young, previously healthy adult volunteers, one female and one male. General conclusions and limits of the study: SARS-CoV-2 specificity was not confirmed for the second-wave clones peaking on day 37. The study covered only a couple of mild cases, and larger cohorts including severe cases with pre-infection samples were considered necessary. Some responding clones were detected in pre-infection memory, which suggested that pre-existing cross-reactive memory T cells had joined the SARS-CoV-2 response. Clones that contracted from day 15 to 85 showed balanced CD4/CD8 phenotypes, whereas a second wave of clones that expanded from day 15 to 37 leaned towards CD4+. Contracting CD4+ clones appeared mostly in the CM and EM memory subsets, whereas CD8+ clones were enriched in EMRA.

The run used an Illumina NovaSeq 6000. cDNA libraries for TCRalpha and TCRbeta were prepared by 5'RACE using constant-segment primers, with sample barcodes and unique molecular identifiers added. Trizol reagent was used to extract RNA from every sample. The libraries were amplified in two PCR steps, and the second step added a second sample barcode and Illumina TruSeq adapters. The libraries were sequenced on an Illumina NovaSeq using 2 x 150 bp paired-end reads. The authors' pipeline ran thus. Demultiplexing of reads and collapsing into UMI-guided consensus sequences were performed with migec v1.2.7. Using mixcr v2.1.11, the UMI consensuses were aligned to TRA and TRB V and J templates and assembled into clonotypes. Expanded or contracted clonotypes were those called significant by both edgeR and NoisET, with noise models trained on biological replicates. For edgeR calls, a false discovery rate-adjusted p below 0.01 and a log2 fold-change threshold of 1 were applied. As an exploratory analysis of dynamics, max-normalized trajectories of the 1000 most abundant clonotypes were examined by PCA with hierarchical clustering. Each responding clone was given a CD4 or CD8 phenotype based on the CD4+ and CD8+ repertoires, which had been sequenced separately. TCRdb trimmed public reads at Q25 via fastp, called clones via MiXCR and kept in-frame beta chains. When rows share a CDR3 protein, they turn into one entry using the most common DNA and genes. The V and J calls were determined by TCRdb, not by the authors. In all, the sample holds about 290,000 distinct CDR3 sequences, and about 15% of those were seen once. The top ten constitute 20% to 25% of the sample.

Ficoll-Paque density gradient centrifugation was used to isolate PBMCs. V gives up 4 bases and J gives up 5 bases, and the segment between their germline ends measures 12 bases. Measured from the cysteine to the phenylalanine, the CDR3 is 14 residues long. This entry keeps only the CDR3 DNA: 42 bases, framed from base 1. The germline V gene sets CDR1 to KGHDR and CDR2 to SFDVKD. This clonotype was detected a few times. Which antigen it targets is not known. No much larger clone exists at a distance of one base, and base qualities are not known. The specimen was PBMCs or a T cell subset sorted from them (not recorded which). This TCR came from a young man who had mild COVID-19 (a few samples of this study predate the infection). The sample titles of this study are shuffled in the database, so cell type and time point are left out; the donor was told from shared clones. The sequence links TRBV24-1 to TRBJ2-3; the D gene is tentatively TRBD1 or TRBD2, each matching 5 bases. The encoded CDR3 is CATSDLGEKDTQYF. The sequence in DNA is TGTGCCACCAGTGACCTGGGGGAGAAAGATACGCAGTATTTT.